The following is a T cell receptor beta chain sequence with its context. Its antigen is not identified. The data were obtained in a study of Ad26.COV2.S vaccination and SARS-CoV-2 variants. Study in general: The study gave Ad26.COV2.S intramuscularly, once or twice 56 days apart. Study-level points and caveats: The study found similar non-spike TCR breadth in vaccine and placebo recipients. Researchers cautioned that TCR breadth and depth analyses may have underestimated total T cell responses.

The CDR3 extends over 14 amino acids. Germline CDR1 reads MGHRA; CDR2 reads YSYEKL. V lost 2 bases and J lost 2, with 4 bases in between. Specified treatment: roughly 18 received Ad26.COV2.S at low or high dose, single or two shots; about five received placebo; per-sample allocation not given. Specimen acquisition occurred on day 63 following the initial vaccine or placebo injection. Whoever gave the sample was an adult aged 18-55 years in Boston. TCRdb keeps only in-frame clones here, not all; method: immunoSEQ multiplex PCR. This sample has approximately 400,000 clones, with around four fifths found just once.

This sequence joins TRBV4-1 and TRBJ1-6; D remains ambiguous. This specimen was peripheral blood, taken in a trial of Ad26.COV2.S vaccine versus placebo. This sequence was found in a person between 18 and 65 years old who received the Ad26.COV2.S COVID-19 vaccine or a placebo. The DNA of the CDR3 is TGCGCCAGCAGCCAATTCCCCTATAATTCACCCCTCCACTTT. This encodes CASSQFPYNSPLHF.